This TCR beta chain is drawn from a study of pediatric ulcerative colitis. The study's findings and limits: Blood-rectal clonal overlap within each person was significantly higher in ulcerative colitis patients than controls.

This CDR3 is built from 15 residues. Trimming took off 1 base at V and 0 bases at J, with 9 bases between the two ends. Per the germline V gene, CDR1 is LGHNA and CDR2 is YNFKEQ. At colonoscopy, a blood sample was also collected. This clone appeared once. Its antigen is not known. The assay was immunoSEQ multiplex PCR, and TCRdb's table has in-frame clones only and misses some. The table includes roughly 64,000 clones, 86% detected once. The sequence was collected from a boy aged 10-17 years with severe ulcerative colitis. The chain employs TRBV4-2 and TRBJ1-1; no clear D gene. Material: blood. CDR3 nucleotide sequence: TGTGCCAGCAGCCAAGGGGTTGTCATGAACACTGAAGCTTTCTTT. It encodes CASSQGVVMNTEAFF.